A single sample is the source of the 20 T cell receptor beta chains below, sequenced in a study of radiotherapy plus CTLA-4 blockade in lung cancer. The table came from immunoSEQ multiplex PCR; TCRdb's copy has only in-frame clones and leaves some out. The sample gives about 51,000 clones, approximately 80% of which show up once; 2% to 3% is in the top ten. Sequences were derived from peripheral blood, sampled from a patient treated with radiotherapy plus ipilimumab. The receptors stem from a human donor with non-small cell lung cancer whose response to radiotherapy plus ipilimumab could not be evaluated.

CDR3 sequence reads: CASSFSPTGYEQYF. The CDR3 region has the DNA TGTGCCAGCAGCTTCTCTCCAACCGGCTACGAGCAGTACTTC. The chain uses TRBV5-5 and TRBJ2-7; D unresolved. The length of the CDR3 is 14 residues. Germline V gives CDR1 SGHKS, CDR2 YYEKEE (reference sequence). Trimming removed 2 bases at V and 3 bases at J, with 12 bases between.

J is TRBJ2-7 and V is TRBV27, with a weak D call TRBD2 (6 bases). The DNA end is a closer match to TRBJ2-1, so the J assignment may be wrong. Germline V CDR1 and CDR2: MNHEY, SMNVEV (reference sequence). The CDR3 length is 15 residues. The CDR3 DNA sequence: TGTGCCGCCAGGGACTCTGGAACCCGACACAATGAGCAGTTCTTC. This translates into CAARDSGTRHNEQFF.

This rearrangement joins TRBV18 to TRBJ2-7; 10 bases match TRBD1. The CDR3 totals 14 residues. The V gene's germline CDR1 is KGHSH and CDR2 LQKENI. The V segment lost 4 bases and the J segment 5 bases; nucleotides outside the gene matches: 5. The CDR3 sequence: CASSLTTGGNEQYF. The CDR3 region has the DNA TGTGCCAGCTCACTAACGACAGGGGGCAACGAGCAGTACTTC.

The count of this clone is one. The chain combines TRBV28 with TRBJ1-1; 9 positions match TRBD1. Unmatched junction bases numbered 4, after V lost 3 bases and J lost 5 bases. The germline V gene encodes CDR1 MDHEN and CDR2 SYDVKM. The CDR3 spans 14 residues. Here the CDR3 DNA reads TGTGCCAGCAGTTTGAACAGGGGGCTTACTGAAGCTTTCTTT. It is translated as CASSLNRGLTEAFF. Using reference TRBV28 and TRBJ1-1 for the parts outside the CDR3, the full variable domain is DVKVTQSSRYLVKRTGEKVFLECVQDMDHENMFWYRQDPGLGLRLIYFSYDVKMKEKGDIPEGYSVSREKKERFSLILESASTNQTSMYLCASSLNRGLTEAFFGQGTRLTVV.

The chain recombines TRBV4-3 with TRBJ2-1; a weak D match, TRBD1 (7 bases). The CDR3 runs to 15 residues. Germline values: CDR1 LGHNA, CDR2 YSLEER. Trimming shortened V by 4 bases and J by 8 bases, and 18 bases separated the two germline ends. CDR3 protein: CASSPQGERGDEQFF. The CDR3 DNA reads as TGCGCCAGCAGCCCTCAGGGGGAGAGGGGGGATGAGCAGTTCTTC.

Written as DNA, the CDR3 is TGTGCCAGCTCACCAACCTACACGGGCTCCTACGAGCAGTACTTC. This gives the protein CASSPTYTGSYEQYF. This rearrangement joins TRBV18 to TRBJ2-7; the D is unclear. The CDR3 extends over 15 amino acids. In germline, CDR1 is KGHSH, CDR2 LQKENI. V lost 2 bases and J 0 bases, leaving 11 bases between the germline ends.

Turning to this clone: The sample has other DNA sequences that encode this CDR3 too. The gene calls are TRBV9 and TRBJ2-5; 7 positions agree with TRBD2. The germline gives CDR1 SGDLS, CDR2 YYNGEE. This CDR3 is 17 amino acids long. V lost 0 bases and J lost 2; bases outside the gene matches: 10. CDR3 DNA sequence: TGTGCCAGCAGCGTAGGGTTAGCGGGCGGGGCTCAAGAGACCCAGTACTTC. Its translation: CASSVGLAGGAQETQYF.

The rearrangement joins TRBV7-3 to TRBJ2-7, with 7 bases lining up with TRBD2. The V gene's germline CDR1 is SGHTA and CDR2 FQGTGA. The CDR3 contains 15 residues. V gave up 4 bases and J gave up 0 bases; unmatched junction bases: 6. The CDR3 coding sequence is TGTGCCAGCAGCTCCCAAGCGGGGAGCTCCTACGAGCAGTACTTC. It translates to CASSSQAGSSYEQYF.

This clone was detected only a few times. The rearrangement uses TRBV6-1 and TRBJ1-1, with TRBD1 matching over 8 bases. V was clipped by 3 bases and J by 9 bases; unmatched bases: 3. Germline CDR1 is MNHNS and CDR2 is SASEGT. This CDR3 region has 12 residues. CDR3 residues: CASSEDREQAFF. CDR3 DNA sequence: TGTGCCAGCAGTGAGGACAGGGAGCAAGCTTTCTTT.

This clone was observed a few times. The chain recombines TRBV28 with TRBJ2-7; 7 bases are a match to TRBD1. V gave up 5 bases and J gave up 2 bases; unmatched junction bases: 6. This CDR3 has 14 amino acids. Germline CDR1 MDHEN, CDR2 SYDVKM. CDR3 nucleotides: TGTGCCAGCAGTCTCGTGGGACAGACCTACGAGCAGTACTTC. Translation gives CASSLVGQTYEQYF.

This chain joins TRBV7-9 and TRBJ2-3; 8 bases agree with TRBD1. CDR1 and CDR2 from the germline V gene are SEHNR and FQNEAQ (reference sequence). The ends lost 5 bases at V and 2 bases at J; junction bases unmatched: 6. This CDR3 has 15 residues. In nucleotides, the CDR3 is TGTGCCAGCAGCGGGTGGACAGGGTCCACAGATACGCAGTATTTT. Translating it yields CASSGWTGSTDTQYF.

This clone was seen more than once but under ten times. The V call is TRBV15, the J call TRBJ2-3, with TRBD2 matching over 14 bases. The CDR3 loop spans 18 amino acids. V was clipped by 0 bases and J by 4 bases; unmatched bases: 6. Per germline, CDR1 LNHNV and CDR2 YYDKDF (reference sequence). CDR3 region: CATSRDRTSGGLADTQYF. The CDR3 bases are TGTGCCACCAGCAGAGATCGGACTAGCGGGGGGCTGGCAGATACGCAGTATTTT.

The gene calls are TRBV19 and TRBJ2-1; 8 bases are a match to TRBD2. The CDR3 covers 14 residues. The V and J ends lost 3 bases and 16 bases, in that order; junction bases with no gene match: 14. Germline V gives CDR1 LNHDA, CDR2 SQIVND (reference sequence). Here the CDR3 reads CASSILLAEGRCFF. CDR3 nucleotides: TGTGCCAGTAGTATTTTACTAGCGGAGGGTAGGTGCTTCTTC.

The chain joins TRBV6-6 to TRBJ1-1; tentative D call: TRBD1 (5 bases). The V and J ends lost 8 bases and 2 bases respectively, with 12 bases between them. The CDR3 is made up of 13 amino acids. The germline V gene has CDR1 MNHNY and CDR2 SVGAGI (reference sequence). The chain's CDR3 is CASAGTENTEAFF. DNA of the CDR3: TGTGCCAGCGCGGGGACGGAAAACACTGAAGCTTTCTTT.

The CDR3 DNA reads TGTGCCAGCAGCCAGGGGCTGAGCACTGAAGCTTTCTTT. This translates into CASSQGLSTEAFF. The chain combines TRBV6-5 with TRBJ1-1, with a tentative D call TRBD1 (6 bases). This CDR3 is built from 13 residues. Between the trimmed V and J ends, which lost 6 bases and 4 bases, there was a span of 12 bases. Germline V gene lookup returns CDR1 MNHEY and CDR2 SVGAGI.

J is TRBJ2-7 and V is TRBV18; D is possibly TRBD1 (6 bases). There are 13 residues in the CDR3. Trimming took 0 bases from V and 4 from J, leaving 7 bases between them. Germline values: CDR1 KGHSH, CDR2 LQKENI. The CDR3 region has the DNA TGTGCCAGCTCACCACCGGACAGATACGAGCAGTACTTC. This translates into CASSPPDRYEQYF.

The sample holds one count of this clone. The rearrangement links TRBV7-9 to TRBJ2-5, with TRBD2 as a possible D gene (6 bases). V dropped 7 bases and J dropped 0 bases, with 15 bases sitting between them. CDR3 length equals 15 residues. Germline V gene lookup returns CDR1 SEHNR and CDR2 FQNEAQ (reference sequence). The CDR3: CASTLSRDYQETQYF. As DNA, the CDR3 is TGTGCCAGCACCCTCTCACGGGACTACCAAGAGACCCAGTACTTC.

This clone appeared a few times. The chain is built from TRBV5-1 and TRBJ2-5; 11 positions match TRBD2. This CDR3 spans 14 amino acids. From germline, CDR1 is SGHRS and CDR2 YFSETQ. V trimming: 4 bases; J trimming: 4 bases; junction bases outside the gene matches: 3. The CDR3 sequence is CASSPGTSGETQYF. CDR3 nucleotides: TGCGCCAGCAGCCCCGGGACTAGCGGAGAGACCCAGTACTTC.

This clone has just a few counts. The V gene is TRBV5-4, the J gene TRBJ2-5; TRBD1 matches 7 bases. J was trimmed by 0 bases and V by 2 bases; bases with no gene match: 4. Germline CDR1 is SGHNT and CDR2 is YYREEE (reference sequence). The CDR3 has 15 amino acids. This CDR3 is CASSFTGTDQETQYF. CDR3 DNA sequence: TGTGCCAGCAGCTTTACTGGGACAGACCAAGAGACCCAGTACTTC.

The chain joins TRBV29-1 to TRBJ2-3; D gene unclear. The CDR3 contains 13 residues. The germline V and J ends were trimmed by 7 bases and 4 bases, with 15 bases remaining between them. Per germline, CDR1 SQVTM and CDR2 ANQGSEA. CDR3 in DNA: TGCAGCGACTCGGTGGCAGGTCCAGATACGCAGTATTTT. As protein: CSDSVAGPDTQYF.